Listed below are T cell receptor beta chains from one sample, sequenced in a study of blood T cell repertoires in COVID-19. The protocol was immunoSEQ multiplex PCR, while the TCRdb copy is restricted to in-frame clones and leaves out a portion. Counted here are 150,000 to 200,000 clones, approximately 80% occurring once; the ten biggest clones make up roughly 12%. The specimen sequenced was PBMCs or T cells enriched from blood (not recorded which). These receptors were taken from a man aged 45-65 years who had recovered from COVID-19. The CDR3 runs from the conserved cysteine through the conserved F or W. A D gene is named only where the DNA matches it firmly.

TRBV19	-	TRBJ2-1	TGTGCCAGTAGTACTGGTGGGCCTCCCAATGAGCAGTTCTTC	CASSTGGPPNEQFF
TRBV6-5	TRBD2	TRBJ2-7	TGTGCCAGCAAAACGGGGGGGGTCACCTACGAGCAGTACTTC	CASKTGGVTYEQYF
TRBV2	-	TRBJ1-3	TGTGCCAGCAGTCTTCGTTCCAGCTCTGGAAACACCATATATTTT	CASSLRSSSGNTIYF
TRBV9	TRBD2	TRBJ2-1	TGTGCCAGCGGGACGGGGGGGCAATCCTACAATGAGCAGTTCTTC	CASGTGGQSYNEQFF
TRBV7-9	TRBD1	TRBJ1-2	TGTGCCAGCAGCAAGGACAGGGGGCTTTTTGGCTACACCTTC	CASSKDRGLFGYTF
TRBV10-2	TRBD1	TRBJ1-2	TGCGCCAGCAGTGAGACACAACAGGGGCTTTGGGGCTACACCTTC	CASSETQQGLWGYTF
TRBV6-5	-	TRBJ1-3	TGTGCCAGCAGTTACGCTGATACGGGGTCTGGAAACACCATATATTTT	CASSYADTGSGNTIYF
TRBV6-4	-	TRBJ1-1	TGTGCCAGCAGTGACTCGAGTAGGGGTACTGAAGCTTTCTTT	CASSDSSRGTEAFF
TRBV5-1	TRBD1	TRBJ2-3	TGCGCCAGCAGCTTGGGAGGGACAGCTAGCACAGATACGCAGTATTTT	CASSLGGTASTDTQYF
TRBV20-1	-	TRBJ1-6	TGCAGTGCCAACGGAGGCTCTCTCCTCCACTTT	CSANGGSLLHF
TRBV10-2	-	TRBJ2-2	TGCGCCAGCAGAAGTAGAAACACCGGGGAGCTGTTTTTT	CASRSRNTGELFF
TRBV4-1	-	TRBJ1-1	TGCGCCAGCAGCCAAGCAGGGGATGGGAACACTGAAGCTTTCTTT	CASSQAGDGNTEAFF
TRBV6-2/TRBV6-3	-	TRBJ1-2	TGTGCCAGCAGCCCGACAGGCCTCTCCTATGGCTACACCTTC	CASSPTGLSYGYTF
TRBV9	TRBD1	TRBJ1-2	TGTGCCAGCAGCGGGGGACAGGGCTCTGGCTACACCTTC	CASSGGQGSGYTF
TRBV6-5	-	TRBJ2-7	TGTGCCAGCAGTACCCCCCGACAGTACTACGAGCAGTACTTC	CASSTPRQYYEQYF
TRBV6-6	TRBD1	TRBJ2-7	TGTGCCAGCAGTCCGACAGGGGCGGGCGAGCAGTACTTC	CASSPTGAGEQYF
TRBV11-2	-	TRBJ2-1	TGTGCCAGCAGCTTAGGCCTCAGGAATGAGCAGTTCTTC	CASSLGLRNEQFF
TRBV18	-	TRBJ2-5	TGTGCCAGCCCGATGGAGGGCCGGGAGACCCAGTACTTC	CASPMEGRETQYF
TRBV2	-	TRBJ1-2	TGTGCCAGCCCCTCCGGGCAGGGAACTTCTAACTATGGCTACACCTTC	CASPSGQGTSNYGYTF
TRBV7-8	-	TRBJ1-1	TGTGCCAGCAGCTTATTGGAGGGCACTGAAGCTTTCTTT	CASSLLEGTEAFF
TRBV5-6	-	TRBJ1-6	TGTGCCAGCAGCCTTACAGGGACCCTAGGTGGGTCACCCCTCCACTTT	CASSLTGTLGGSPLHF
TRBV10-3	TRBD1	TRBJ1-1	TGTGCCATCAGTGGACAGGGACAGAACACTGAAGCTTTCTTT	CAISGQGQNTEAFF
TRBV7-9	TRBD1	TRBJ2-7	TGTGCCACTACCGAATTGAGCGGCAGGGGGCGATACGAGCAGTACTTC	CATTELSGRGRYEQYF
TRBV19	-	TRBJ2-7	TGTGCCAGTAGTATAGAAGGCGGCGAGCAGTACTTC	CASSIEGGEQYF
TRBV5-6	-	TRBJ1-5	TGTGCCAGCAGCTTGGGGGGCCTCCAATGGAAGCCCCAGCATTTT	CASSLGGLQWKPQHF